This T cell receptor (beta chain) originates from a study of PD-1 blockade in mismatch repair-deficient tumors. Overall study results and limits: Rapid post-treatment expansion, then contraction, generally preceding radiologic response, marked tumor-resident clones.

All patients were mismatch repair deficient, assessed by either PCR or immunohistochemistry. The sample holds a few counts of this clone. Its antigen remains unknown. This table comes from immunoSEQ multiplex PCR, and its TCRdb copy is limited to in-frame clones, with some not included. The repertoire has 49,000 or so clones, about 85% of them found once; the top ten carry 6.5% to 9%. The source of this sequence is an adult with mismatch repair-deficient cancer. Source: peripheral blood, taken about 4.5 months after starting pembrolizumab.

Written as DNA, the CDR3 is TGTGCCAGCAGCATAAGGGACACGTCAGACTCTGGAAACACCATATATTTT. It translates to CASSIRDTSDSGNTIYF. The chain combines TRBV11-2 with TRBJ1-3; D is perhaps TRBD1 (6 bases). V was cut by 5 bases and J by 0 bases, with 17 bases left in between. CDR1 and CDR2 from the germline V gene are SGHAT and FQNNGV. This CDR3 spans 17 amino acids. The whole variable domain, filled in from reference TRBV11-2 and TRBJ1-3, reads EAGVAQSPRYKIIEKRQSVAFWCNPISGHATLYWYQQILGQGPKLLIQFQNNGVVDDSQLPKDRFSAERLKGVDSTLKIQPAKLEDSAVYLCASSIRDTSDSGNTIYFGEGSWLTVV.